Below, 11 T cell receptor beta chains from the same sample are listed, as sequenced in a study of breast tumors, draining lymph nodes, adjacent tissues. MiXCR, run by TCRdb on the multiplex PCR reads, gives a single entry per CDR3 protein. This table has tens of thousands of distinct CDR3 sequences, around three fifths appearing once. Sequencing used tumor-adjacent breast tissue. These TCRs come from a female donor with breast cancer. Some clones in this sample may be carry-over from other donors' samples.

This clonotype was observed at least ten times. The rearrangement uses TRBV9 and TRBJ1-1; maybe TRBD1 (6 bases). The V end was cut by 4 bases, the J end by 1 base, with 11 bases between. Germline values: CDR1 SGDLS, CDR2 YYNGEE. The CDR3 covers 14 residues. For the CDR3, the DNA is TGTGCCAGCAGCCCCGAGACAGGGAACACTGAAGCTTTCTTT. Translation: CASSPETGNTEAFF.

J is TRBJ2-1 and V is TRBV29-1; 8 bases align to TRBD2. J gave up 0 bases and V 5 bases, and 3 bases lay outside the gene matches. The CDR3 has 14 amino acids. Germline V lookup: CDR1 SQVTM, CDR2 ANQGSEA. The CDR3 DNA is TGCAGCGTTAGCGGGGGATACTCCTACAATGAGCAGTTCTTC. Its translation is CSVSGGYSYNEQFF.

Regarding this clonotype: Germline and junction disagree at one end, which may indicate a read error. This chain connects TRBV5-1 to TRBJ1-5; D possibly corresponds to TRBD1 (5 bases). The CDR3 has 14 residues. CDR1 SGHRS and CDR2 YFSETQ come from the germline V gene. CDR3 in amino acids: CASSLQGGNHPQHF. CDR3 DNA sequence: TGCGCCAGCAGCTTGCAGGGAGGCAATCACCCCCAGCATTTT.

Within the sample, this clonotype is medium-sized. CDR3 in amino acids: CASTHGGLSYNSPLHF. The CDR3 DNA reads TGTGCCAGCACTCACGGGGGGCTCTCCTATAATTCACCCCTCCACTTT. V and J are TRBV7-8 and TRBJ1-6; a possible D gene is TRBD1 (6 bases). The CDR3 is 16 residues long. Germline-derived CDR1 and CDR2 are SGHVS and FQNEAQ. Trimming cost V 7 bases and J 0 bases, with 13 bases left between them.

This sequence joins TRBV12-3 or TRBV12-4 and TRBJ2-2, with 7 bases that match TRBD2. CDR3 size: 14 residues. Trimming removed 6 bases from V and 2 bases from J; junction bases left unmatched: 3. CDR3 nucleotide sequence: TGTGCCAGCAGGAGGGGACTAAACACCGGGGAGCTGTTTTTT. Protein product: CASRRGLNTGELFF.

This chain joins TRBV25-1 and TRBJ2-2; D not resolved. Germline V lookup: CDR1 MGHDK, CDR2 SYGVNS. V was pared by 4 bases and J by 7 bases, with 13 bases between. The CDR3 runs 14 residues. CDR3 sequence: CASSVGAGRGELFF. CDR3 coding DNA: TGTGCCAGCAGTGTCGGAGCAGGACGCGGGGAGCTGTTTTTT.

As for this clonotype: This may be a read error, as it is one base from a much larger clone. V is TRBV5-6 and J is TRBJ1-1, with a possible D match to TRBD1 (6 bases). Germline CDR1 and CDR2: SGHDT and YYEEEE. Deletions cut 2 bases from V and 11 bases from J, with 16 bases between. The CDR3 totals 13 residues. The CDR3 DNA sequence: TGTGCCAGCAGCTTCAGGGACACGGGGCTGGCTTTCTTT. This translates into CASSFRDTGLAFF.

By proportion, this clonotype is medium-sized. The chain uses TRBV28 and TRBJ2-7; D is ambiguous. V was cut by 3 bases and J by 0 bases, with 3 bases left in between. The length of the CDR3 is 12 residues. Per germline, CDR1 MDHEN and CDR2 SYDVKM. CDR3 amino acids: CASSFSSYEQYF. The CDR3 region has the DNA TGTGCCAGCAGTTTTAGCTCCTACGAGCAGTACTTC.

By share of the sample, this clonotype is medium-sized. V and J are TRBV5-1 and TRBJ2-3, with D perhaps matching TRBD1 or TRBD2 (5 bases each). The CDR3 runs 14 residues. Germline CDR1 reads SGHRS; CDR2 reads YFSETQ. Between the trimmed V and J ends, which lost 4 bases and 4 bases, there was a span of 13 bases. The CDR3 here is CASSPGTGSDTQYF. The CDR3 region has the DNA TGCGCCAGCAGCCCCGGGACGGGTTCAGATACGCAGTATTTT.

The chain carries TRBV20-1 and TRBJ2-3; D unresolved. Trimming shortened V by 3 bases and J by 2 bases, and 15 bases separated the two germline ends. Germline assignment: CDR1 DFQATT and CDR2 SNEGSKA (reference sequence). The CDR3 spans 15 residues. CDR3 sequence (DNA): TGCAGTGCTAGCCCACTTCGGAGACTCACAGATACGCAGTATTTT. Residues: CSASPLRRLTDTQYF.

V is TRBV7-2 and J is TRBJ2-2, with D tentatively TRBD1 (7 bases). Trimming left V 5 bases short and J 2 bases short, with 18 bases between. Germline-derived CDR1 and CDR2 are SGHTA and FQGNSA. The CDR3 totals 17 residues. The DNA for the CDR3 is TGTGCCAGCAGCCCGCGGGACAGAGTCCAAAACACCGGGGAGCTGTTTTTT. Translated: CASSPRDRVQNTGELFF.